What follows are 30 T cell receptor beta chains derived from one specimen sequenced in a study of cytomegalovirus exposure and HLA in healthy donors. PCR was performed using 60 Vbeta and 13 Jbeta primers. Sequenced by immunoSEQ multiplex PCR; TCRdb stores in-frame clones only, minus some. The sample consists of about 130,000 clones, 74% of them appearing once. The specimen was PBMCs. Receptor source: a woman aged 50 to 60 in good health and CMV-seropositive.

V and J are TRBV7-9 and TRBJ2-7; 9 nucleotides align to TRBD1. This CDR3 region has 16 residues. Germline values: CDR1 SEHNR, CDR2 FQNEAQ (reference sequence). Trimming cost V 3 bases and J 1 base; bases outside gene matches: 7. The CDR3 reads CASSLGTGTASYEQYF. The CDR3 nucleotides are TGTGCCAGCAGCTTGGGGACAGGGACCGCATCCTACGAGCAGTACTTC. Full variable domain (remainder filled in from reference TRBV7-9 and TRBJ2-7): DTGVSQNPRHKITKRGQNVTFRCDPISEHNRLYWYRQTLGQGPEFLTYFQNEAQLEKSRLLSDRFSAERPKGSFSTLEIQRTEQGDSAMYLCASSLGTGTASYEQYFGPGTRLTVT.

The genes are TRBV11-3 and TRBJ1-4; D possibly corresponds to TRBD1 (6 bases). Trimming removed 5 bases from V and 7 bases from J, with 14 bases in between. Germline-derived CDR1 and CDR2 are SGHNT and YENEEA. CDR3 length: 14 residues. The CDR3 loop reads CASSPGGGSEKLFF. The CDR3 nucleotides read TGTGCCAGCAGCCCGGGGGGCGGCTCTGAAAAACTGTTTTTT.

This sequence joins TRBV7-9 and TRBJ2-7, with 9 bases fitting TRBD2. Germline values: CDR1 SEHNR, CDR2 FQNEAQ (reference sequence). The CDR3 is 16 amino acids. With 3 bases clipped from V and 0 bases from J, the junction kept 6 bases outside the gene matches. CDR3: CASSLAGGALSYEQYF. Here the CDR3 DNA reads TGTGCCAGCAGCTTGGCGGGGGGGGCCCTCTCCTACGAGCAGTACTTC. The whole variable domain, filled in from reference TRBV7-9 and TRBJ2-7, reads DTGVSQNPRHKITKRGQNVTFRCDPISEHNRLYWYRQTLGQGPEFLTYFQNEAQLEKSRLLSDRFSAERPKGSFSTLEIQRTEQGDSAMYLCASSLAGGALSYEQYFGPGTRLTVT.

This clone was recorded only once. The chain combines TRBV7-9 with TRBJ2-5, with 7 bases aligning to TRBD1. This CDR3 spans 13 amino acids. Germline V gene sequence: CDR1 SEHNR, CDR2 FQNEAQ (reference sequence). V was pared by 5 bases and J by 4 bases, with 4 bases of the junction left unmatched. CDR3 amino acids: CASSRQGPETQYF. For the CDR3, the DNA is TGTGCCAGCAGCCGACAGGGTCCAGAGACCCAGTACTTC.

CDR3 coding DNA: TGCGCCAGCAGCTTGGTACTAGCGGAGGCCTACGAGCAGTACTTC. This gives the protein CASSLVLAEAYEQYF. The chain links TRBV5-1 to TRBJ2-7; 8 bases match TRBD2. Germline V gene sequence: CDR1 SGHRS, CDR2 YFSETQ. CDR3 length: 15 amino acids. V lost 0 bases, J lost 2 bases, and 4 bases stayed unmatched.

The J gene is TRBJ2-5, the V gene TRBV27; unclear D gene. Trimming removed 3 bases from V and 9 bases from J, with 8 bases in between. This CDR3 is built from 11 residues. The germline V gene encodes CDR1 MNHEY and CDR2 SMNVEV (reference sequence). CDR3 bases: TGTGCCAGCAGTTTCATCAATGCCCAGTACTTC. Protein product: CASSFINAQYF.

J is TRBJ2-5 and V is TRBV7-2, with D maybe TRBD1 (6 bases). The DNA end lines up better with TRBJ2-7; the J call may be wrong. This CDR3 comprises 14 residues. CDR1 and CDR2 from the germline V gene are SGHTA and FQGNSA. Here the CDR3 reads CASSLAGATYEQYF. The CDR3 bases are TGTGCCAGCAGCTTAGCGGGGGCAACCTACGAGCAGTACTTC.

This clone was counted only a few times. CDR3 sequence: CASSFRLGQQSTDTQYF. CDR3 in DNA: TGTGCCAGCAGCTTTAGACTGGGACAGCAAAGCACAGATACGCAGTATTTT. This chain uses TRBV5-4 with TRBJ2-3; 7 bases agree with TRBD1. Germline trimming cut 2 bases from V and 0 bases from J; bases unmatched to any gene: 9. The CDR3 has 17 residues. Germline V lookup: CDR1 SGHNT, CDR2 YYREEE (reference sequence). The variable domain in full, completed from reference TRBV5-4 and TRBJ2-3, reads ETGVTQSPTHLIKTRGQQVTLRCSSQSGHNTVSWYQQALGQGPQFIFQYYREEENGRGNFPPRFSGLQFPNYSSELNVNALELDDSALYLCASSFRLGQQSTDTQYFGPGTRLTVL.

The genes are TRBV7-2 and TRBJ2-6, with D tentatively TRBD1 (5 bases). This CDR3 has 15 amino acids. Trimming took off 5 bases at V and 0 bases at J, with 8 bases between the two ends. Germline V gene lookup returns CDR1 SGHTA and CDR2 FQGNSA. CDR3 coding DNA: TGTGCCAGCAGCCCGCAGGGCTCTGGGGCCAACGTCCTGACTTTC. Encoded protein: CASSPQGSGANVLTF. Complete variable domain (other parts from reference TRBV7-2 and TRBJ2-6): GAGVSQSPSNKVTEKGKDVELRCDPISGHTALYWYRQSLGQGLEFLIYFQGNSAPDKSGLPSDRFSAERTGGSVSTLTIQRTQQEDSAVYLCASSPQGSGANVLTFGAGSRLTVL.

This rearrangement joins TRBV12-5 to TRBJ2-2; D ambiguous. Per the germline V gene, CDR1 is LGHNT and CDR2 is FRNRAP. This CDR3 spans 11 amino acids. V lost 6 bases and J lost 7, with 6 bases in between. The DNA of the CDR3 is TGTGCTAGTGGCCACAGCGGGGAGCTGTTTTTT. Its protein is CASGHSGELFF.

The J gene is TRBJ2-1, the V gene TRBV9; D not certain. Looked up from germline, CDR1 is SGDLS and CDR2 is YYNGEE. This CDR3 comprises 13 residues. Trimming took 4 bases from V and 7 from J, leaving 12 bases between them. The CDR3 protein is CASSLSPLNEQFF. DNA for the CDR3: TGTGCCAGCAGCCTCTCCCCCCTAAATGAGCAGTTCTTC.

This clone is medium-sized (0.01 to 0.1%) by share. V and J are TRBV10-1 and TRBJ2-3; 11 bases line up with TRBD2. The CDR3 sequence is 17 residues long. Trimming at V came to 2 bases and at J to 2 bases, leaving 6 bases not matched to a gene. Germline V lookup: CDR1 WNHNN, CDR2 SYGVQD (reference sequence). CDR3 residues: CASSEVAGGINTDTQYF. CDR3 DNA sequence: TGCGCCAGCAGTGAGGTAGCGGGGGGGATAAACACAGATACGCAGTATTTT.

The chain has TRBV5-4 and TRBJ2-5; D is unclear. The DNA matches TRBJ2-7 better at its end, which makes the J call doubtful. CDR3 length: 13 residues. CDR1 SGHNT and CDR2 YYREEE come from the germline V gene (reference sequence). CDR3 protein: CASSLLTDYEQYF. DNA for the CDR3: TGTGCCAGCAGCTTGCTAACGGACTACGAGCAGTACTTC.

This chain links TRBV28 with TRBJ2-7, with D possibly TRBD1 on 6 matching bases. The length of the CDR3 is 16 residues. The V end was cut by 2 bases, the J end by 2 bases, with 16 bases between. CDR1 is MDHEN, CDR2 SYDVKM, per germline. CDR3 amino acids: CASSLKLARGTYEQYF. CDR3 sequence (DNA): TGTGCCAGCAGTTTAAAATTGGCTAGGGGGACCTACGAGCAGTACTTC.

The DNA for the CDR3 is TGTGCCATCAGTGAGTCTGAGGATACGCAGTATTTT. Its protein is CAISESEDTQYF. The genes are TRBV10-3 and TRBJ2-3; D not resolved. The CDR3 sequence is 12 residues long. The ends were cut back, 0 bases at V and 6 bases at J, with 4 bases in the middle. Germline V gene sequence: CDR1 ENHRY, CDR2 SYGVKD.

V gene TRBV7-2 combines with J gene TRBJ2-7; 9 positions agree with TRBD2. The junction had 12 bases not matched to a gene; V was cut back by 2 bases and J by 7 bases. This CDR3 contains 16 residues. Germline assignment: CDR1 SGHTA and CDR2 FQGNSA. The CDR3 protein is CASSLLGAGGRGEQYF. For the CDR3, the DNA is TGTGCCAGCAGCTTACTTGGAGCGGGGGGACGGGGTGAGCAGTACTTC. The variable domain in full, completed from reference TRBV7-2 and TRBJ2-7, reads GAGVSQSPSNKVTEKGKDVELRCDPISGHTALYWYRQSLGQGLEFLIYFQGNSAPDKSGLPSDRFSAERTGGSVSTLTIQRTQQEDSAVYLCASSLLGAGGRGEQYFGPGTRLTVT.

This clone showed up just once. The sample carries other DNA sequences with the same CDR3. This chain links TRBV19 with TRBJ2-3, with 7 bases aligning to TRBD1. V gave up 4 bases and J gave up 1 base; unmatched junction bases: 2. The CDR3 consists of 14 residues. Germline V gives CDR1 LNHDA, CDR2 SQIVND (reference sequence). CDR3: CASSTGQGTDTQYF. In DNA form, the CDR3 reads TGTGCCAGTAGTACCGGACAGGGCACAGATACGCAGTATTTT.

This chain links TRBV7-2 with TRBJ1-4; TRBD1 aligns across 9 bases. Trimming at V came to 2 bases and at J to 7 bases, leaving 8 bases not matched to a gene. This CDR3 has 16 residues. In germline, CDR1 is SGHTA, CDR2 FQGNSA. The CDR3 bases are TGTGCCAGCAGCTTAACTGGGACAGGGTTCTTTGAAAAACTGTTTTTT. Its translation is CASSLTGTGFFEKLFF. The full variable domain, completed using reference TRBV7-2 and TRBJ1-4, is GAGVSQSPSNKVTEKGKDVELRCDPISGHTALYWYRQSLGQGLEFLIYFQGNSAPDKSGLPSDRFSAERTGGSVSTLTIQRTQQEDSAVYLCASSLTGTGFFEKLFFGSGTQLSVL.

The rearrangement joins TRBV28 to TRBJ1-4, with a weak D call TRBD1 (5 bases). The CDR3 has 14 amino acids. V dropped 3 bases and J dropped 7 bases, with 12 bases sitting between them. The V gene's germline CDR1 is MDHEN and CDR2 SYDVKM. As DNA, the CDR3 is TGTGCCAGCAGTTTCGTTAGGGGCACTGAAAAACTGTTTTTT. It specifies CASSFVRGTEKLFF.

The V and J genes are TRBV7-2 and TRBJ1-5; 8 bases are shared with TRBD1. After removal of 3 bases from V and 7 bases from J, the junction contained 2 bases not matched to a gene. The CDR3 is made up of 13 amino acids. Germline V gene sequence: CDR1 SGHTA, CDR2 FQGNSA. The CDR3 DNA sequence: TGTGCCAGCAGCTTCGGGACAGGACAGCCCCAGCATTTT. It is translated as CASSFGTGQPQHF.

This clone has only a few counts. The chain couples TRBV7-9 to TRBJ1-4; TRBD1 agrees at 7 bases. Germline CDR1 and CDR2: SEHNR and FQNEAQ (reference sequence). The J segment lost 7 bases and the V segment lost 9 bases, leaving 11 bases of the junction unmatched. The CDR3 covers 14 residues. The CDR3: CASQGVTRGEKLFF. CDR3 bases: TGTGCCAGTCAGGGGGTAACAAGAGGTGAAAAACTGTTTTTT. Filled out from reference TRBV7-9 and TRBJ1-4, the complete variable domain reads DTGVSQNPRHKITKRGQNVTFRCDPISEHNRLYWYRQTLGQGPEFLTYFQNEAQLEKSRLLSDRFSAERPKGSFSTLEIQRTEQGDSAMYLCASQGVTRGEKLFFGSGTQLSVL.

The chain combines TRBV5-6 with TRBJ2-5, with a tentative D call TRBD2 (6 bases). Trimming pared 3 bases from V and 4 bases from J, leaving 16 bases between. Germline CDR1 reads SGHDT; CDR2 reads YYEEEE. The CDR3 has 15 amino acids. CDR3 in DNA: TGTGCCAGCAGCTCACCGGGGGACTTGGGAGAGACCCAGTACTTC. Its translation is CASSSPGDLGETQYF.

This chain joins TRBV5-1 and TRBJ1-5, with a weak D call TRBD1 (6 bases). V lost 1 base to trimming and J lost 6 bases, with 14 bases between them. Looked up from germline, CDR1 is SGHRS and CDR2 is YFSETQ. The CDR3 has 15 amino acids. Here the CDR3 reads CASSLYGGGGQPQHF. The CDR3 DNA is TGCGCCAGCAGCTTGTACGGGGGCGGGGGTCAGCCCCAGCATTTT.

This clone was observed a few times. Other DNA sequences in this specimen translate into the identical CDR3. The V and J genes are TRBV18 and TRBJ2-5; D unresolved. The CDR3 sequence is 14 residues long. Germline CDR1 reads KGHSH; CDR2 reads LQKENI. The V and J ends lost 0 bases and 2 bases respectively, with 7 bases between them. Written as DNA, the CDR3 is TGTGCCAGCTCACCACCTTCCGGGCAAGAGACCCAGTACTTC. Residues: CASSPPSGQETQYF.

V is TRBV4-1 and J is TRBJ2-1; 7 bases fit TRBD2. The CDR3 totals 13 residues. Unmatched junction bases numbered 2, after V lost 4 bases and J lost 5 bases. CDR1 is MGHRA and CDR2 is YSYEKL in the germline V gene. Written as DNA, the CDR3 is TGCGCCAGCAGCCCGACTAGCCACAATGAGCAGTTCTTC. Protein sequence: CASSPTSHNEQFF.

The genes are TRBV5-6 and TRBJ2-7; the D gene is possibly TRBD2 (6 bases). The CDR3 is made up of 15 amino acids. Germline CDR1 is SGHDT and CDR2 is YYEEEE. V gave up 6 bases and J gave up 1 base, with 17 bases separating them. The CDR3 nucleotides are TGTGCCAGCACCTCTGGGGGGAAGAGATCCTACGAGCAGTACTTC. Its translation: CASTSGGKRSYEQYF.

The gene calls are TRBV19 and TRBJ2-7; TRBD2 matches at 7 bases. The length of the CDR3 is 14 residues. Germline trimming cut 5 bases from V and 5 bases from J; bases unmatched to any gene: 9. Germline V gives CDR1 LNHDA, CDR2 SQIVND (reference sequence). The CDR3 spells CASSSSRDYNEQYF. As DNA, the CDR3 is TGTGCCAGTAGTTCGTCGCGGGACTATAACGAGCAGTACTTC.

V gene TRBV5-4 combines with J gene TRBJ2-7, with TRBD2 identical over 7 bases. With 3 bases clipped from V and 2 bases from J, the junction kept 5 bases outside the gene matches. This CDR3 has 14 amino acids. Germline V gives CDR1 SGHNT, CDR2 YYREEE (reference sequence). The CDR3 region is CASSSAGRTYEQYF. The CDR3 DNA is TGTGCCAGCAGCTCAGCGGGGAGAACCTACGAGCAGTACTTC.

The chain has TRBV6-4 and TRBJ2-3; 10 bases agree with TRBD2. This CDR3 has 16 residues. CDR1 and CDR2 from the germline V gene are MRHNA and SNTAGT. After removal of 3 bases from V and 1 base from J, the junction contained 4 bases not matched to a gene. The CDR3 reads CASSEYSGGGTDTQYF. In DNA, the CDR3 is TGTGCCAGCAGTGAATACAGCGGGGGGGGCACAGATACGCAGTATTTT.

V gene TRBV5-1 combines with J gene TRBJ2-5; D is possibly TRBD1 (5 bases). CDR3 size: 16 residues. Germline V gives CDR1 SGHRS, CDR2 YFSETQ. V was shortened by 4 bases and J by 6 bases, with 22 bases between the two germline ends. This CDR3 reads CASSLGNAGHHQTQYF. The CDR3, as DNA: TGCGCCAGCAGCCTCGGAAACGCAGGGCATCATCAGACCCAGTACTTC.